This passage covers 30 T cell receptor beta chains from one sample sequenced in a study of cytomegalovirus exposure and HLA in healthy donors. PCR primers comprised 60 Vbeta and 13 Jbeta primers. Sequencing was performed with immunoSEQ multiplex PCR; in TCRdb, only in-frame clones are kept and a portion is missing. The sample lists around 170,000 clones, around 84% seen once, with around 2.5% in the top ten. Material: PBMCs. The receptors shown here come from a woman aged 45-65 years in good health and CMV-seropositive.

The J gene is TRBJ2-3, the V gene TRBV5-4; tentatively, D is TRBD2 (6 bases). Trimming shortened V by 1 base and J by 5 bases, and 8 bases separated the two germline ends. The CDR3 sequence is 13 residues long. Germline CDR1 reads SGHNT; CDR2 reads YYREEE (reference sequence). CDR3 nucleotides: TGTGCCAGCAGCTTGACCGGGGGAGATACGCAGTATTTT. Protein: CASSLTGGDTQYF.

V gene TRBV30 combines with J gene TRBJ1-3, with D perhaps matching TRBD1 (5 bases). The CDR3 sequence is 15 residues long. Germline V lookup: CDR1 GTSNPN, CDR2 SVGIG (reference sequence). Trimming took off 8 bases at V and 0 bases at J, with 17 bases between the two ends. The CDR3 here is CAAPREGSSGNTIYF. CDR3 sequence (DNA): TGTGCCGCCCCCAGGGAGGGATCCTCTGGAAACACCATATATTTT.

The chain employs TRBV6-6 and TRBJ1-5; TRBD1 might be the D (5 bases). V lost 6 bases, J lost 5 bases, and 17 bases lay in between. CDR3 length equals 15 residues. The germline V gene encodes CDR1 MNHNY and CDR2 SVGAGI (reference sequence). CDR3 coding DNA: TGTGCCAGCAGCTCCGGCGGGGCTGATTATCAGCCCCAGCATTTT. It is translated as CASSSGGADYQPQHF.

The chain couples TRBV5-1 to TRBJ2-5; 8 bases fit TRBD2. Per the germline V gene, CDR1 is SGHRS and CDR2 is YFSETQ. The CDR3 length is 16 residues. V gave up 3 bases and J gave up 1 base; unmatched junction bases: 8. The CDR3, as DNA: TGCGCCAGCAGCTCCCAGGTCGCGGGGGGCCAAGAGACCCAGTACTTC. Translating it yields CASSSQVAGGQETQYF.

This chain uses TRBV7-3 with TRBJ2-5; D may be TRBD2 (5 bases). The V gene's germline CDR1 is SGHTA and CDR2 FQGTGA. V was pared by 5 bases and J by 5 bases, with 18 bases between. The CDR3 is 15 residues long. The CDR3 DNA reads TGTGCCAGCAGCCTAGCAATAGGAAATGGGGAGACCCAGTACTTC. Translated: CASSLAIGNGETQYF.

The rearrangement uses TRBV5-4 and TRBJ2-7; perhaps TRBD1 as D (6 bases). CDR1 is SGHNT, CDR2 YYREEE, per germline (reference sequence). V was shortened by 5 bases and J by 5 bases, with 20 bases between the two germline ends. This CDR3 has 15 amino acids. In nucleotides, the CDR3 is TGTGCCAGCAGTCGCCAGGGGAAAGGGGACGACGAGCAGTACTTC. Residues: CASSRQGKGDDEQYF.

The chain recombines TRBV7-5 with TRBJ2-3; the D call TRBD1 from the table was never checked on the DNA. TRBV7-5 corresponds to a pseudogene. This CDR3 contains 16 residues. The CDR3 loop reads CARSLAQGYGTDTQYF. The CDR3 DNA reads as TGTGCCAGAAGCTTAGCGCAGGGATACGGCACAGATACGCAGTATTTT.

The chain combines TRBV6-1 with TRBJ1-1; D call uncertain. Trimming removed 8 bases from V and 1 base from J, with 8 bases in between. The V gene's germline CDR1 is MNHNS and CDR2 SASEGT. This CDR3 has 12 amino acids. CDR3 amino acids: CASGHPNTEAFF. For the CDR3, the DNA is TGTGCCAGCGGCCACCCGAACACTGAAGCTTTCTTT.

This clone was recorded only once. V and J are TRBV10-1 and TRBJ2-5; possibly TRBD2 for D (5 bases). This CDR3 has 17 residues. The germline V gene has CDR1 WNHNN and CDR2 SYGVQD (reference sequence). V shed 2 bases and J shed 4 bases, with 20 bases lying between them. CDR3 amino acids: CASSEVWESTDPETQYF. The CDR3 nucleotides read TGCGCCAGCAGTGAGGTCTGGGAGTCCACAGACCCAGAGACCCAGTACTTC.

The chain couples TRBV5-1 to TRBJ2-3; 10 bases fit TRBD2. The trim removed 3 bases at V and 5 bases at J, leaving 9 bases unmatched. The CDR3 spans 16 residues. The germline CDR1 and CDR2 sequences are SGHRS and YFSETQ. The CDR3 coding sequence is TGCGCCAGCAGCTCAAATAGCGGGGGGCGGGGAGATACGCAGTATTTT. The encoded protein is CASSSNSGGRGDTQYF.

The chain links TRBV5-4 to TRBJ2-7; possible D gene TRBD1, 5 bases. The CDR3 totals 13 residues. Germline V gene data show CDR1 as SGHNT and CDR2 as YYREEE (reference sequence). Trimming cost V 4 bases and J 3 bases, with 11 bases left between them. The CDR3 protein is CASSVDRLYEQYF. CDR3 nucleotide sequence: TGTGCCAGCAGCGTAGACAGACTCTACGAGCAGTACTTC.

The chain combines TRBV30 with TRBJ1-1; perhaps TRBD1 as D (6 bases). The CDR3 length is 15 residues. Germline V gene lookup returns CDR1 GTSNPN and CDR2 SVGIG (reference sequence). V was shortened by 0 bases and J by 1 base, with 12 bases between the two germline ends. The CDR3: CAWSVQQGWNTEAFF. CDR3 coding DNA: TGTGCCTGGAGTGTACAACAGGGATGGAACACTGAAGCTTTCTTT.

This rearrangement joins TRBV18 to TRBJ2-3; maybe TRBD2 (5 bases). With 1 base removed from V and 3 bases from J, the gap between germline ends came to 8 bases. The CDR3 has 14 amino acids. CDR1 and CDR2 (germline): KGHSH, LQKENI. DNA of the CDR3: TGTGCCAGCTCACCACTGGACTCTACAGATACGCAGTATTTT. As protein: CASSPLDSTDTQYF.

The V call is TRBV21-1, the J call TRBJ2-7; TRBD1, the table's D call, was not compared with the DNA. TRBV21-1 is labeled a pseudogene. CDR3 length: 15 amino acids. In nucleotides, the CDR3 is TGTGCCAGCACCCGGGGCACAGGGCATTCCTACGAGCAGTACTTC. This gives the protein CASTRGTGHSYEQYF.

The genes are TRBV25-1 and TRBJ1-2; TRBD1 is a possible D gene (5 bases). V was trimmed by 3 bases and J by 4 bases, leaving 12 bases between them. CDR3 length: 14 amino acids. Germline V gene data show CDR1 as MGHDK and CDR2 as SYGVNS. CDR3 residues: CASSETARGYGYTF. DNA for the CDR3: TGTGCCAGCAGTGAGACAGCTCGAGGCTATGGCTACACCTTC.

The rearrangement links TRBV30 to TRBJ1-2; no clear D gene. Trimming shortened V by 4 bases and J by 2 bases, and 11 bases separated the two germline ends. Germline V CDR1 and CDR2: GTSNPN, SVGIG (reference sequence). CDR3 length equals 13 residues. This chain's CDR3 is CAWISWQNYGYTF. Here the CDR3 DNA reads TGTGCCTGGATTTCTTGGCAGAACTATGGCTACACCTTC.

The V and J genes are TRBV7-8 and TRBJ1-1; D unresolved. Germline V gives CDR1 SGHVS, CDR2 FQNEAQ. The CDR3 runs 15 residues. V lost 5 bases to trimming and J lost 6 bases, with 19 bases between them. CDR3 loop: CASSLRNERFAEAFF. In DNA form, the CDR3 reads TGTGCCAGCAGCCTCAGGAACGAACGGTTCGCTGAAGCTTTCTTT. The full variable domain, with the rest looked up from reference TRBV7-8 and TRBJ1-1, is GAGVSQSPRYKVAKRGQDVALRCDPISGHVSLFWYQQALGQGPEFLTYFQNEAQLDKSGLPSDRFFAERPEGSVSTLKIQRTQQEDSAVYLCASSLRNERFAEAFFGQGTRLTVV.

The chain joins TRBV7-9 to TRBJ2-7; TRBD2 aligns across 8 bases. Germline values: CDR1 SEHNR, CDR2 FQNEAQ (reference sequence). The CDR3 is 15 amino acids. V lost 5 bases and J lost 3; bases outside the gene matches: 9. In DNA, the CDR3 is TGTGCCAGCAGCGCACCCACTAGCGGCGTCTACGAGCAGTACTTC. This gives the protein CASSAPTSGVYEQYF.

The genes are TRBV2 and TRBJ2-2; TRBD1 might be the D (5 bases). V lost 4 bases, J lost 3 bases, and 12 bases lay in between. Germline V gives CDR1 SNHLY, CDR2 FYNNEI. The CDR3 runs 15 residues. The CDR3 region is CASSGVGAYTGELFF. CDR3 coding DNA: TGTGCCAGCAGTGGCGTAGGGGCCTACACCGGGGAGCTGTTTTTT.

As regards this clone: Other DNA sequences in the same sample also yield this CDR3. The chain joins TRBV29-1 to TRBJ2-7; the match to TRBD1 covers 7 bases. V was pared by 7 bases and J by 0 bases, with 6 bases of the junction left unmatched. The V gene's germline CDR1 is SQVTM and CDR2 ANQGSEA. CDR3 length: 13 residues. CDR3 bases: TGCAGCGCTATGACAGGGAGCTCCTACGAGCAGTACTTC. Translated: CSAMTGSSYEQYF.

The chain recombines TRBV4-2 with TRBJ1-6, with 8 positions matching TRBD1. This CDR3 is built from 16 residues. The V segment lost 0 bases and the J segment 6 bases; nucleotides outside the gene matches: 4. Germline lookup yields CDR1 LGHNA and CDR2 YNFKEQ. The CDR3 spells CASSQEGTGSNSPLHF. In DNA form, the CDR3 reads TGTGCCAGCAGCCAAGAGGGGACAGGATCTAATTCACCCCTCCACTTT.

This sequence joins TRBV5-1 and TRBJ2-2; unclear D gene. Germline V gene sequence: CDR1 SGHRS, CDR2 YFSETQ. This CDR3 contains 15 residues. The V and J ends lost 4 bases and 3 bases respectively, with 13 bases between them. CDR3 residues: CASSIVVGDTGELFF. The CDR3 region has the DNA TGCGCCAGCAGCATTGTCGTCGGTGACACCGGGGAGCTGTTTTTT. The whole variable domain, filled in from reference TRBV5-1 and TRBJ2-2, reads KAGVTQTPRYLIKTRGQQVTLSCSPISGHRSVSWYQQTPGQGLQFLFEYFSETQRNKGNFPGRFSGRQFSNSRSEMNVSTLELGDSALYLCASSIVVGDTGELFFGEGSRLTVL.

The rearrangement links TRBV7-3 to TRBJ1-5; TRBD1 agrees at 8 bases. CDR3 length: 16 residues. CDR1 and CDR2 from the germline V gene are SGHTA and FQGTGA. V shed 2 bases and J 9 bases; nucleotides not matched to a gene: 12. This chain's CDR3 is CASSLGSGGESRPQHF. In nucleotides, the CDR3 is TGTGCCAGCAGCTTAGGTTCAGGGGGCGAAAGTCGGCCCCAGCATTTT. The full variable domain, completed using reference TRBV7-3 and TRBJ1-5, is GAGVSQTPSNKVTEKGKYVELRCDPISGHTALYWYRQSLGQGPEFLIYFQGTGAADDSGLPNDRFFAVRPEGSVSTLKIQRTERGDSAVYLCASSLGSGGESRPQHFGDGTRLSIL.

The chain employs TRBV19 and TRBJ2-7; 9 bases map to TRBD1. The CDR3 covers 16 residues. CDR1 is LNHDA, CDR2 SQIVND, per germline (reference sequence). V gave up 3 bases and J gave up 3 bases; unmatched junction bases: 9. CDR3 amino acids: CASSMLVGQGRYEQYF. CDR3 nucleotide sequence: TGTGCCAGTAGTATGCTGGTGGGACAGGGACGCTACGAGCAGTACTTC.

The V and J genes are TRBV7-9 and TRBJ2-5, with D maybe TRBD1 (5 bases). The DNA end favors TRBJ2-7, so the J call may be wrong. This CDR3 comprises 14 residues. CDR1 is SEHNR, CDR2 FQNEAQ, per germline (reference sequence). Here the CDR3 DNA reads TGTGCCAGCAGCTTAGCGTTAGGGGATGGCGAGCAGTACTTC. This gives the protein CASSLALGDGEQYF.

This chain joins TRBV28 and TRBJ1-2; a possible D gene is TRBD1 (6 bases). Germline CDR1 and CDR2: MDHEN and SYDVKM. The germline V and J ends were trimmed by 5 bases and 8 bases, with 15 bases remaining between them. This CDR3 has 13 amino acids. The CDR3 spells CASSLHRVRGYTF. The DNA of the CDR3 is TGTGCCAGCAGTCTACACAGGGTGCGGGGCTACACCTTC.

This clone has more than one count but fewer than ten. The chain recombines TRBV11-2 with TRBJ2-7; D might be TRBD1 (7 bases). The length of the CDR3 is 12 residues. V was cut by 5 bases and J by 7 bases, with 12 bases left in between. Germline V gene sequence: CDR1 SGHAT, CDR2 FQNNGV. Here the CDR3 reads CASSPGGREQYF. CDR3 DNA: TGTGCCAGCAGCCCAGGGGGGCGGGAGCAGTACTTC.

CDR3 coding DNA: TGTGCCAGCAGCTTAACGGCTAGCGGGGGTGAGCAGTTCTTC. Translated: CASSLTASGGEQFF. The chain combines TRBV7-3 with TRBJ2-1, with 10 bases that match TRBD2. The V segment lost 0 bases and the J segment 9 bases; nucleotides outside the gene matches: 2. Per germline, CDR1 SGHTA and CDR2 FQGTGA. The CDR3 is made up of 14 amino acids.

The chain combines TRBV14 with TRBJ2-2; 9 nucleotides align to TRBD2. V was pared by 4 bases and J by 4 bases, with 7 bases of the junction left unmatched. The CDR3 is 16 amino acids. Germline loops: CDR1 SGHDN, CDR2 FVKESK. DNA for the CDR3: TGTGCCAGCAGCCTAAGACTAGCGGCGGGCACCGGGGAGCTGTTTTTT. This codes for CASSLRLAAGTGELFF. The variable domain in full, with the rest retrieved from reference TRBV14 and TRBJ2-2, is EAGVTQFPSHSVIEKGQTVTLRCDPISGHDNLYWYRRVMGKEIKFLLHFVKESKQDESGMPNNRFLAERTGGTYSTLKVQPAELEDSGVYFCASSLRLAAGTGELFFGEGSRLTVL.

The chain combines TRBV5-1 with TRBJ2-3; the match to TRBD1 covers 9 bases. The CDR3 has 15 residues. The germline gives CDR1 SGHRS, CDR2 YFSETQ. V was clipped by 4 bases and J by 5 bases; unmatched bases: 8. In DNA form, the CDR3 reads TGCGCCAGCAGCACCGGGACAGGGAATGTAGATACGCAGTATTTT. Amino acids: CASSTGTGNVDTQYF.